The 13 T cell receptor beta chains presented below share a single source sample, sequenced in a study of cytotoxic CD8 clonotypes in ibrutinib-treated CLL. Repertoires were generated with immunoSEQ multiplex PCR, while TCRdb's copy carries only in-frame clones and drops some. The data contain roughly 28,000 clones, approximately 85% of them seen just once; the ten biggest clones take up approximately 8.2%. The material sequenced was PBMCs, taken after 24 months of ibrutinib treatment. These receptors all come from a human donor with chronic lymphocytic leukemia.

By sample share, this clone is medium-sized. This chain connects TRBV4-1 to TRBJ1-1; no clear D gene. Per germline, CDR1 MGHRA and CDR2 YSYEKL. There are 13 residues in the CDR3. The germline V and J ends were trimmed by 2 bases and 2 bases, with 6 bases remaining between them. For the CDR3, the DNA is TGCGCCAGCAGCCAACAAATTAACACTGAAGCTTTCTTT. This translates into CASSQQINTEAFF.

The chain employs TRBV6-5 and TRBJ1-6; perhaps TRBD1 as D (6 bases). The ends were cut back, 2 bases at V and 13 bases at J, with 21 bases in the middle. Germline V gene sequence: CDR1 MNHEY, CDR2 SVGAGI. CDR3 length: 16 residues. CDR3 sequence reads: CASSYTLGGGGGPLHF. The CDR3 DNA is TGTGCCAGCAGTTACACCCTGGGGGGTGGAGGGGGTCCCCTCCACTTT.

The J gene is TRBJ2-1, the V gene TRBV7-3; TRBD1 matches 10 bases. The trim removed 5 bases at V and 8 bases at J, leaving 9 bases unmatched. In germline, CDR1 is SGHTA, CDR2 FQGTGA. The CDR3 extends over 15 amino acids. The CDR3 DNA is TGTGCCAGCAGCCTCACCGGGACAGGGGTGGATGAGCAGTTCTTC. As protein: CASSLTGTGVDEQFF.

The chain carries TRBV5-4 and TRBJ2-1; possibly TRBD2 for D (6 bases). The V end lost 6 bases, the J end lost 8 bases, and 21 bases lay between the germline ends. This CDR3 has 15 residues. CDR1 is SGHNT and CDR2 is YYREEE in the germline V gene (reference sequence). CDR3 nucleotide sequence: TGTGCCAGCACCCCACGGACTAATCTACAAGATGAGCAGTTCTTC. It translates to CASTPRTNLQDEQFF.

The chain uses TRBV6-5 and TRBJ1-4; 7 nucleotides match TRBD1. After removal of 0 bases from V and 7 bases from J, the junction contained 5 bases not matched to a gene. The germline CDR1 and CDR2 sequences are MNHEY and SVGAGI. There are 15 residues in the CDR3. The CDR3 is CASSYSTGNAEKLFF. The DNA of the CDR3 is TGTGCCAGCAGTTACTCGACAGGGAACGCTGAAAAACTGTTTTTT.

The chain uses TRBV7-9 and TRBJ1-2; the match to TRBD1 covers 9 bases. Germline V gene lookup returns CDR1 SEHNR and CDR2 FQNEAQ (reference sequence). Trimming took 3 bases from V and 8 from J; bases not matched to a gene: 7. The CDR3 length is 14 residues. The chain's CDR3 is CASSLGTGISGYTF. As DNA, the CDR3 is TGTGCCAGCAGCTTGGGGACAGGGATTAGCGGCTACACCTTC.

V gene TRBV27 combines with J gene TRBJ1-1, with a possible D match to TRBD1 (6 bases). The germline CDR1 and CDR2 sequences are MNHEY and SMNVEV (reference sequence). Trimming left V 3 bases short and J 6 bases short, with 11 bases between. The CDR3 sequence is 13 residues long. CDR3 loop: CASSFRRQAEAFF. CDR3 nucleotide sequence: TGTGCCAGCAGTTTCCGAAGACAGGCTGAAGCTTTCTTT.

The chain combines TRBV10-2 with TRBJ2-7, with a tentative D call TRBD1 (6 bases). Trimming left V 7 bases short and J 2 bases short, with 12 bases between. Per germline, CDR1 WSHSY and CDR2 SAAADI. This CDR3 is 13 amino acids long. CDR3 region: CASTKGDTYEQYF. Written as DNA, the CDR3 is TGCGCCAGCACCAAGGGGGACACCTACGAGCAGTACTTC.

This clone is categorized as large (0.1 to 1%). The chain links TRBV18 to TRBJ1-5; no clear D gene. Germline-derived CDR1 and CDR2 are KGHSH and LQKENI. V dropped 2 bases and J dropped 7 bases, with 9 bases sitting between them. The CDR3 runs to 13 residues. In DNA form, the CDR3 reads TGTGCCAGCTCACCATTTAGGGTACAGCCCCAGCATTTT. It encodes CASSPFRVQPQHF. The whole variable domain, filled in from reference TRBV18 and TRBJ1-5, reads NAGVMQNPRHLVRRRGQEARLRCSPMKGHSHVYWYRQLPEEGLKFMVYLQKENIIDESGMPKERFSAEFPKEGPSILRIQQVVRGDSAAYFCASSPFRVQPQHFGDGTRLSIL.

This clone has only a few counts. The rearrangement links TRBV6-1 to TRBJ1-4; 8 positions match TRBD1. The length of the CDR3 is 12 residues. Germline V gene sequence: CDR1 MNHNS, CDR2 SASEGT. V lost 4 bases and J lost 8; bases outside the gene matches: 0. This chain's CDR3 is CASSGTGEKLFF. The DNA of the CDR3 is TGTGCCAGCAGTGGGACAGGGGAAAAACTGTTTTTT.

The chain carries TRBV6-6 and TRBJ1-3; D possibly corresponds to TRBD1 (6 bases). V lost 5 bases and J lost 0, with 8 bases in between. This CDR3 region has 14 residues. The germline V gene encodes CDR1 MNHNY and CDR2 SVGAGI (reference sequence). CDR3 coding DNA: TGTGCCAGCAGTCAACAGGGCTCTGGAAACACCATATATTTT. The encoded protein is CASSQQGSGNTIYF.

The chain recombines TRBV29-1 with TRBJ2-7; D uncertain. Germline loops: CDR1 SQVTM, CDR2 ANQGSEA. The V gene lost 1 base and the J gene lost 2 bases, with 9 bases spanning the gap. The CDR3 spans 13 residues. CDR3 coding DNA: TGCAGCGTTGAAGTAAGGGAACCCTACGAGCAGTACTTC. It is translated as CSVEVREPYEQYF.

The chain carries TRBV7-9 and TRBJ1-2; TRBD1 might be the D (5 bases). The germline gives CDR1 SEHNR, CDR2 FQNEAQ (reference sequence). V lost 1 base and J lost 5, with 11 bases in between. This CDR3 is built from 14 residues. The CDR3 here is CASSLDIGAYGYTF. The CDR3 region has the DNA TGTGCCAGCAGCTTAGACATAGGGGCGTATGGCTACACCTTC.